This is a list of T cell receptor beta chains from one sample in a study of shared clonotypes between healthy human individuals. The table came from immunoSEQ multiplex PCR; TCRdb's copy has only in-frame clones and leaves some out. The sample consists of about 1 million clones, more than 65% of them appearing once. The sequenced material came from memory CD4+ T cells sorted from blood. The origin of the receptors is a young man in good health. CDR3s leave out the opening cysteine and the closing phenylalanine or tryptophan. Rows may omit the clone size; those that give it use once, few, many or a size class.

CDR3	size	V	J
ASTPHTSNYGYT	-	TRBV6-4	TRBJ1-2
SVRPDGGSGNTIY	-	TRBV29-1	TRBJ1-3
ASSHFESGGYT	-	TRBV7-9	TRBJ1-2
ASSPATVGEQY	-	TRBV18	TRBJ2-7
ASSLGGNSLGYT	-	TRBV5-6	TRBJ1-2
SAPESTQY	once	TRBV20-1	TRBJ2-5
ASSPGTVLNQQY	-	TRBV27	TRBJ2-7
AWSVRGTGSHEQY	-	TRBV30	TRBJ2-7
ASSSPHKGGHSNQPQH	-	TRBV7-3	TRBJ1-5
ASSPGVGRRGEKLF	-	TRBV11-2	TRBJ1-4
AISSRHNYGYT	few	TRBV10-3	TRBJ1-2
ASSPRGNYGYT	-	TRBV27	TRBJ1-2
ASTSGGGQPQH	few	TRBV6-5	TRBJ1-5
AWSMAAGGLSEQY	-	TRBV30	TRBJ2-7
SFGKGGKETQY	-	TRBV29-1	TRBJ2-5
ASSPLKTTNYGYT	-	TRBV18	TRBJ1-2
ASSSPGRGGGEQY	-	TRBV28	TRBJ2-7
ASSSDRGRTEAF	once	TRBV7-2	TRBJ1-1
ASRGRLEETQY	-	TRBV27	TRBJ2-5
ASSLTGAEYGYT	few	TRBV7-2	TRBJ1-2
ASSYPPGGLGQPQH	-	TRBV6-6	TRBJ1-5
ASSQDWSSYNEQF	-	TRBV5-1	TRBJ2-1
ASRGDWTSYEQY	-	TRBV28	TRBJ2-7
ASSLGQGDGQPQH	-	TRBV18	TRBJ1-5
ASSPVPGPYNEQF	-	TRBV11-2	TRBJ2-1
ASSLAGGTYNEQF	-	TRBV7-8	TRBJ2-1
ASSPTAAGVVDEQF	-	TRBV9	TRBJ2-1
ASSPDRAQNQPQH	few	TRBV7-9	TRBJ1-5
ATADRAGYT	-	TRBV10-3	TRBJ1-2